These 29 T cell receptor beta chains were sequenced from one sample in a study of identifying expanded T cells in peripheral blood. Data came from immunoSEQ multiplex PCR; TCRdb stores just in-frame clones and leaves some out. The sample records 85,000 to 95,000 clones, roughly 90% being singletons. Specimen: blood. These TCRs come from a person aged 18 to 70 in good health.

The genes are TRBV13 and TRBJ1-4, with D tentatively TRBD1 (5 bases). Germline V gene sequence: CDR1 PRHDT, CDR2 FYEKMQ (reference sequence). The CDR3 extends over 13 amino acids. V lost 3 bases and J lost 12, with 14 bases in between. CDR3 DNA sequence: TGTGCCAGCAGCTTTCAACAGGTCGGTGAACTGTTTTTT. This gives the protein CASSFQQVGELFF.

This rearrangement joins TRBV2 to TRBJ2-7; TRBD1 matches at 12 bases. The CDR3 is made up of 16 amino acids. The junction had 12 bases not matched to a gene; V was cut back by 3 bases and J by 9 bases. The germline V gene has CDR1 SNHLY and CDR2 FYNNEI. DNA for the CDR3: TGTGCCAGCAGTGACGGGACAGGGGGCCCCCGAGGCGCGCAGTACTTC. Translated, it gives CASSDGTGGPRGAQYF.

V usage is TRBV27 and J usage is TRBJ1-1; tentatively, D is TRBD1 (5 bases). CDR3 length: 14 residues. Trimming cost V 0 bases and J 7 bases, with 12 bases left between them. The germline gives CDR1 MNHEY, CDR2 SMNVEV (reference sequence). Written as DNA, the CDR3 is TGTGCCAGCAGTTTATCCCCAGACAGAATTGAAGCTTTCTTT. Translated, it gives CASSLSPDRIEAFF.

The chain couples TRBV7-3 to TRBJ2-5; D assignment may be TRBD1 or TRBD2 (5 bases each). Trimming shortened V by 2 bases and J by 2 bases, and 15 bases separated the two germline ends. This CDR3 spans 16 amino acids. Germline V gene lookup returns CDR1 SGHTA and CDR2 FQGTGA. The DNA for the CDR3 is TGTGCCAGCAGCTTAGGAGACCCCGGGGCACAAGAGACCCAGTACTTC. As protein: CASSLGDPGAQETQYF.

CDR3 amino acids: CSVESVAQYF. For the CDR3, the DNA is TGCAGCGTTGAATCGGTGGCCCAGTACTTC. The chain combines TRBV29-1 with TRBJ2-5; no firm D call. With 2 bases removed from V and 9 bases from J, the gap between germline ends came to 7 bases. Germline V gives CDR1 SQVTM, CDR2 ANQGSEA. The CDR3 is made up of 10 amino acids.

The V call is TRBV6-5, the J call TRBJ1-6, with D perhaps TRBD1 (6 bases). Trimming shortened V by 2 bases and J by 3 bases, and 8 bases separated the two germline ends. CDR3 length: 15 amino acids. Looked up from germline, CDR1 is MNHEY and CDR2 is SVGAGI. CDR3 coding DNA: TGTGCCAGCAGTTACGGACAGCACTATAATTCACCCCTCCACTTT. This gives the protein CASSYGQHYNSPLHF.

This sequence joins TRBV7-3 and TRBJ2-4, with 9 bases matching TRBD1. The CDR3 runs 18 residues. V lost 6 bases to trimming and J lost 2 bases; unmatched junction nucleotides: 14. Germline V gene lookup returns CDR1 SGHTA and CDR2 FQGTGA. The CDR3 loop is CASSQIATGGETKNIQYF. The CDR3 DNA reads TGTGCCAGCAGTCAGATAGCTACAGGGGGCGAAACCAAAAACATTCAGTACTTC.

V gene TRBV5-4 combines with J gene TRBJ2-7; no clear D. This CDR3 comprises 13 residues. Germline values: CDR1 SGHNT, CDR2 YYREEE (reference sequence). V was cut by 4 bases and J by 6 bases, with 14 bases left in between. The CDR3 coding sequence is TGTGCCAGCAGCCCGGAGAGAGTGACCGAGCAGTACTTC. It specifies CASSPERVTEQYF.

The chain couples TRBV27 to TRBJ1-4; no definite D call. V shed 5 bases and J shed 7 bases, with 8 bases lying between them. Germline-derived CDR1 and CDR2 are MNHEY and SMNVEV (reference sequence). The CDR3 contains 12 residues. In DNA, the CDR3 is TGTGCCAGCAGTCCCGAGGGTGAAAAACTGTTTTTT. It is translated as CASSPEGEKLFF.

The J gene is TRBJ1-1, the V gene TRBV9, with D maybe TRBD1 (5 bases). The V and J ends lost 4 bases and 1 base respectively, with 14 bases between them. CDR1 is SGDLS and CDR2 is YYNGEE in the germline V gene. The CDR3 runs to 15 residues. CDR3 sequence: CASSPSPDTNTEAFF. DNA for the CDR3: TGTGCCAGCAGCCCCTCCCCGGACACGAACACTGAAGCTTTCTTT.

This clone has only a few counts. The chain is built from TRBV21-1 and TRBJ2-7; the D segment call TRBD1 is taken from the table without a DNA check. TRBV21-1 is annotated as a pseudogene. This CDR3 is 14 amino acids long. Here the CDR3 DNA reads TGTGCCAGCAGCAAGCAGACAGGGGTCTACGAGCAGTACTTC. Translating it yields CASSKQTGVYEQYF.

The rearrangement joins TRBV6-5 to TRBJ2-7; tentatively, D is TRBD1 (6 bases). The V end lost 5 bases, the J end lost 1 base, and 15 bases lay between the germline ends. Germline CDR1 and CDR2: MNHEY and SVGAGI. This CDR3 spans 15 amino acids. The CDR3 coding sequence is TGTGCCAGCAGTGGAGAAGGGGGTCAGTCCTACGAGCAGTACTTC. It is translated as CASSGEGGQSYEQYF.

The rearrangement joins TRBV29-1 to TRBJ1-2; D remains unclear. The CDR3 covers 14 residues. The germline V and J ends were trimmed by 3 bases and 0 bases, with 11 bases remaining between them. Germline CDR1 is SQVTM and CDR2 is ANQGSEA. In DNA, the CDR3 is TGCAGCGTTGATAATGGCCACCCTAACTATGGCTACACCTTC. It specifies CSVDNGHPNYGYTF.

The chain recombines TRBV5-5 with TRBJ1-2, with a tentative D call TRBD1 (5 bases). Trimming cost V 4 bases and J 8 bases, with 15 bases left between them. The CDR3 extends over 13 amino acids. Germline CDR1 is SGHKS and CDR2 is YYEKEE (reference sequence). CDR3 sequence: CASSPGPLDGYTF. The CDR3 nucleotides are TGTGCCAGCAGCCCGGGACCTCTGGACGGCTACACCTTC. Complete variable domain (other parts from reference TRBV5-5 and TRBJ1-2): DAGVTQSPTHLIKTRGQQVTLRCSPISGHKSVSWYQQVLGQGPQFIFQYYEKEERGRGNFPDRFSARQFPNYSSELNVNALLLGDSALYLCASSPGPLDGYTFGSGTRLTVV.

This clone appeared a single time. The CDR3 here is CAWTLGGLLYGYTF. The CDR3 bases are TGTGCCTGGACCCTAGGCGGCCTACTCTATGGCTACACCTTC. V is TRBV30 and J is TRBJ1-2; D not certain. CDR3 length: 14 amino acids. The germline CDR1 and CDR2 sequences are GTSNPN and SVGIG (reference sequence). V lost 4 bases to trimming and J lost 4 bases, with 16 bases between them. The whole variable domain, remainder taken from reference TRBV30 and TRBJ1-2, is SQTIHQWPATLVQPVGSPLSLECTVEGTSNPNLYWYRQAAGRGLQLLFYSVGIGQISSEVPQNLSASRPQDRQFILSSKKLLLSDSGFYLCAWTLGGLLYGYTFGSGTRLTVV.

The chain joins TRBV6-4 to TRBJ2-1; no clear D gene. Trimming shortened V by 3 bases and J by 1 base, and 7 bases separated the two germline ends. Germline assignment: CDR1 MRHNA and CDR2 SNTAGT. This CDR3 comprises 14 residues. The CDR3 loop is CASSEEPSYNEQFF. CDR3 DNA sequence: TGTGCCAGCAGTGAGGAGCCTTCCTACAATGAGCAGTTCTTC.

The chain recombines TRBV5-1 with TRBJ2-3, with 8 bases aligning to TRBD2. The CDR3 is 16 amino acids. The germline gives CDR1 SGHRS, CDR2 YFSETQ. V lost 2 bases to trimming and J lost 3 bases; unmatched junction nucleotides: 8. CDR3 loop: CASSFFPAGETDTQYF. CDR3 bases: TGCGCCAGCAGCTTCTTTCCAGCGGGGGAGACAGATACGCAGTATTTT. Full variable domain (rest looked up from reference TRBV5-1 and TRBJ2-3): KAGVTQTPRYLIKTRGQQVTLSCSPISGHRSVSWYQQTPGQGLQFLFEYFSETQRNKGNFPGRFSGRQFSNSRSEMNVSTLELGDSALYLCASSFFPAGETDTQYFGPGTRLTVL.

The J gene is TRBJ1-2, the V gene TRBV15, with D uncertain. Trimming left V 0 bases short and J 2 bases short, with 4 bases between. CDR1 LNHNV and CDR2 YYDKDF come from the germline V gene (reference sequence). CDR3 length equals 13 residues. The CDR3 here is CATSRDRNYGYTF. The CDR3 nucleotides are TGTGCCACCAGCAGAGACAGGAACTATGGCTACACCTTC.

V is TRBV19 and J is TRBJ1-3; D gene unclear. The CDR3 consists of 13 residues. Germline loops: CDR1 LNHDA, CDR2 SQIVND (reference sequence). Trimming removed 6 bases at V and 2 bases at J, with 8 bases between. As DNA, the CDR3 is TGTGCCAGTAGGATGGGCCCTGGAAACACCATATATTTT. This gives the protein CASRMGPGNTIYF.

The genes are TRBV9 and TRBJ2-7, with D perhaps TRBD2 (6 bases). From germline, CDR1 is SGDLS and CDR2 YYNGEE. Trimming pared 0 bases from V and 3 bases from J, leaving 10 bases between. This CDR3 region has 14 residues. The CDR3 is CASSVGDGGYEQYF. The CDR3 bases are TGTGCCAGCAGCGTAGGAGACGGGGGCTACGAGCAGTACTTC.

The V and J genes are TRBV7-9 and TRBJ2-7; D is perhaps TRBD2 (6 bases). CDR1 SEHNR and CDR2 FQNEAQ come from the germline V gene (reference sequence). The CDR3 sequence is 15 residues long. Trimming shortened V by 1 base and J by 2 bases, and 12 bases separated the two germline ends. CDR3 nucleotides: TGTGCCAGCAGCTTAGGAGGAGGGGAAACCTACGAGCAGTACTTC. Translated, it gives CASSLGGGETYEQYF.

The CDR3 coding sequence is TGTGCCAGCAGCCCTATCTCAGCCTATGGCTACACCTTC. This sequence encodes CASSPISAYGYTF. The chain carries TRBV7-8 and TRBJ1-2, with unresolved D. CDR1 is SGHVS, CDR2 FQNEAQ, per germline. This CDR3 region has 13 residues. The germline V and J ends were trimmed by 5 bases and 4 bases, with 11 bases remaining between them.

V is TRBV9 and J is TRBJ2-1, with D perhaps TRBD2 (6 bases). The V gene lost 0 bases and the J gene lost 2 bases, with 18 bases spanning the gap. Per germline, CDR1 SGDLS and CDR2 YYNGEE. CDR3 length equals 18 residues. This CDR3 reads CASSVAALGGGAYNEQFF. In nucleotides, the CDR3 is TGTGCCAGCAGCGTAGCAGCCCTTGGGGGAGGCGCCTACAATGAGCAGTTCTTC.

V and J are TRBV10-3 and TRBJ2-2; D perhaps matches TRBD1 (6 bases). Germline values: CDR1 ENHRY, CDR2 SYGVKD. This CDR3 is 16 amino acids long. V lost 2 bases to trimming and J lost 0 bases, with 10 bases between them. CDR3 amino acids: CAISETGTTNTGELFF. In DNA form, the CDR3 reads TGTGCCATCAGTGAGACCGGGACAACGAACACCGGGGAGCTGTTTTTT.

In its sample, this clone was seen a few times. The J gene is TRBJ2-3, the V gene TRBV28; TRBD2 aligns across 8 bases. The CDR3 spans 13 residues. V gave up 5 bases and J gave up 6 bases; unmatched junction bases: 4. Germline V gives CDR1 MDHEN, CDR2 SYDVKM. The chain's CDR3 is CASSSGRSDTQYF. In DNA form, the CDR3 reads TGTGCCAGCAGTAGCGGGAGAAGTGATACGCAGTATTTT.

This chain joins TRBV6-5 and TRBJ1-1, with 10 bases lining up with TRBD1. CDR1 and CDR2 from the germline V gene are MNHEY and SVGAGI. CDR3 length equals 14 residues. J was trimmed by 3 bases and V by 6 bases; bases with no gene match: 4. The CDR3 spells CASSRGQGHTEAFF. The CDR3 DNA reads TGTGCCAGCAGCCGGGGACAGGGGCACACTGAAGCTTTCTTT.

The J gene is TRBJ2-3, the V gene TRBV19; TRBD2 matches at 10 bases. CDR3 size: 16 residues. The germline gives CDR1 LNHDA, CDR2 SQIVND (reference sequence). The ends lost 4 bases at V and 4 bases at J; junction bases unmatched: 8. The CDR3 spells CASSNRSGGAPDTQYF. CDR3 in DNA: TGTGCCAGTAGTAATAGGAGCGGGGGGGCTCCAGATACGCAGTATTTT.

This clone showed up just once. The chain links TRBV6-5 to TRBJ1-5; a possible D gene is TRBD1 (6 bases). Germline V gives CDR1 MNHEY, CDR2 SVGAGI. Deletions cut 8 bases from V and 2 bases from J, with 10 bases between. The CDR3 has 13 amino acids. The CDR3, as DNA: TGTGCCAGCCGAAGACAGGGCAATCAGCCCCAGCATTTT. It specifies CASRRQGNQPQHF.

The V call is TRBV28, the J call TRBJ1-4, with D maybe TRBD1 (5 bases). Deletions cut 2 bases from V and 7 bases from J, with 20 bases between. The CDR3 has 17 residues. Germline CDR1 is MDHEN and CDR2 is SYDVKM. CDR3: CASSLIGAGTRIEKLFF. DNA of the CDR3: TGTGCCAGCAGTTTAATAGGGGCAGGGACTCGAATTGAAAAACTGTTTTTT.